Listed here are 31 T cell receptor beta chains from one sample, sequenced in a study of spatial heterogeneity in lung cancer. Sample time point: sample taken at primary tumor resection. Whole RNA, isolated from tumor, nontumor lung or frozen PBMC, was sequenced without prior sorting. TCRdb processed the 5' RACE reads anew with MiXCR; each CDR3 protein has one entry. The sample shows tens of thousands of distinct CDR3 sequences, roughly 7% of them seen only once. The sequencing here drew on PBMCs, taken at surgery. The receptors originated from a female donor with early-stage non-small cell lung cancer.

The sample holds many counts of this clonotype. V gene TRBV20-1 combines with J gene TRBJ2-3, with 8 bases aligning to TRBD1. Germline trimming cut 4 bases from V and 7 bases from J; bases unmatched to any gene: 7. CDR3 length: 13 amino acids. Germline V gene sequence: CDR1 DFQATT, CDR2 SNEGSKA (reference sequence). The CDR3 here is CSATGQALHTQYF. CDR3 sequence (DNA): TGCAGTGCTACGGGACAGGCTTTACATACGCAGTATTTT.

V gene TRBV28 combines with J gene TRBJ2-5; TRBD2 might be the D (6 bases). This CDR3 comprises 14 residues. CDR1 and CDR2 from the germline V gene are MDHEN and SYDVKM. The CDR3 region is CVTQGGANRETQYF. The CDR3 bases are TGTGTAACACAAGGAGGGGCGAATAGGGAGACCCAGTACTTC.

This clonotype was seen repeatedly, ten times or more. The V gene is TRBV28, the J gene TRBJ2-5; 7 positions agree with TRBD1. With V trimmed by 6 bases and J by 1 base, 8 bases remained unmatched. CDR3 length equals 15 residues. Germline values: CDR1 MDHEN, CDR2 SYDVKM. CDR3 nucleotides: TGTGCCAGCAGCCTGAGGGGGCTGACCCAAGAGACCCAGTACTTC. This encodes CASSLRGLTQETQYF.

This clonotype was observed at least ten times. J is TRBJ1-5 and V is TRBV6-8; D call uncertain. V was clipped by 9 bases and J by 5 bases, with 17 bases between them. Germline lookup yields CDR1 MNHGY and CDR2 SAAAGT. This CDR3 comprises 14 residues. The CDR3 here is CARSRASRDQPQHF. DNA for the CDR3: TGTGCCAGGTCTCGGGCCTCCCGGGATCAGCCCCAGCATTTT.

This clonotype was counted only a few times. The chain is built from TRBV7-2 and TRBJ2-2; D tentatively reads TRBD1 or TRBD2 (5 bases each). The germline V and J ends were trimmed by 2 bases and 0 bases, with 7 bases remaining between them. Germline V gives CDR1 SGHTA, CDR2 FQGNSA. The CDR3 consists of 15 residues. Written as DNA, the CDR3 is TGTGCCAGCAGCTTAACGGGGCCGAACACCGGGGAGCTGTTTTTT. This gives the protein CASSLTGPNTGELFF.

The CDR3, as DNA: TGCGCCAGCAGCTCCGATTCGTCCTACGAGCAGTACTTC. Translating it yields CASSSDSSYEQYF. The rearrangement joins TRBV5-1 to TRBJ2-7; D not resolved. V was clipped by 3 bases and J by 1 base, with 8 bases between them. The germline CDR1 and CDR2 sequences are SGHRS and YFSETQ. The CDR3 length is 13 residues.

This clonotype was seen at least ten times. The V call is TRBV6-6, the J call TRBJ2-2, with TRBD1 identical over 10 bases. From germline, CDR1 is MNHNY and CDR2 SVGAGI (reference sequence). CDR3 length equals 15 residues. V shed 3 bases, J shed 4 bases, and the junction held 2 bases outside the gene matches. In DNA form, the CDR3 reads TGTGCCAGCAGTTATAGGGACAGGGGCACCGGGGAGCTGTTTTTT. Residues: CASSYRDRGTGELFF.

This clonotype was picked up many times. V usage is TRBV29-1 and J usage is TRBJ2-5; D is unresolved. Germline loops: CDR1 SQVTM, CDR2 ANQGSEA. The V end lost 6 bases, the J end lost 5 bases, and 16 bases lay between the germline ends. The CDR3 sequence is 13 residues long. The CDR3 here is CSVGLWARETQYF. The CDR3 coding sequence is TGCAGCGTCGGGCTTTGGGCGAGGGAGACCCAGTACTTC.

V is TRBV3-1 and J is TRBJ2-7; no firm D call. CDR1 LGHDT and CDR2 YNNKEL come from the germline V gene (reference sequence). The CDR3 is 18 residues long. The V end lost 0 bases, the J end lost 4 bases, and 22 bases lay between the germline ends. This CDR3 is CASSQDSKIYLGRYEQYF. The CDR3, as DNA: TGTGCCAGCAGCCAAGATTCCAAGATATACCTTGGTCGATACGAGCAGTACTTC.

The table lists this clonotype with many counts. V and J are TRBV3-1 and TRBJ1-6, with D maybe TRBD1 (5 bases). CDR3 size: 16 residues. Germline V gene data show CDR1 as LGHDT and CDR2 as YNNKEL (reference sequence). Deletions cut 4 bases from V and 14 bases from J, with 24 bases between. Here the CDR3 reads CASSRMDFRASKTLHF. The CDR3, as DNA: TGTGCCAGCAGCCGGATGGATTTCAGGGCTAGTAAGACCCTCCACTTT.

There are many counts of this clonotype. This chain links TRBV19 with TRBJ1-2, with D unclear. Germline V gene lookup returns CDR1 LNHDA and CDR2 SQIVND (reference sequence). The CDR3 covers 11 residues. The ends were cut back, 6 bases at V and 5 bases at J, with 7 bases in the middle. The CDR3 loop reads CASRQVYGYTF. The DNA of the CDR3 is TGTGCCAGTAGGCAGGTTTATGGCTACACCTTC.

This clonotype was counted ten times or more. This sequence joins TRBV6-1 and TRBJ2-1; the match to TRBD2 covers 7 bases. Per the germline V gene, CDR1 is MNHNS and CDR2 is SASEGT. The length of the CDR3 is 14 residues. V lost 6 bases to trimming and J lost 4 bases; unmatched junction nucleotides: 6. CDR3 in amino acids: CASSSTGGYNEQFF. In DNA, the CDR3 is TGTGCCAGCAGCTCCACGGGGGGATACAATGAGCAGTTCTTC.

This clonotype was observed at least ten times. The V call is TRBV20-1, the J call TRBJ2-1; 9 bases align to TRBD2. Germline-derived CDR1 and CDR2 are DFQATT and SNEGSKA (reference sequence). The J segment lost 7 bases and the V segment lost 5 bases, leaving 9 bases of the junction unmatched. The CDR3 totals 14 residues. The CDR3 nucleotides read TGCAGTGCTTGGCGGGGGGGCCCTAATAATGAGCAGTTCTTC. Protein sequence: CSAWRGGPNNEQFF.

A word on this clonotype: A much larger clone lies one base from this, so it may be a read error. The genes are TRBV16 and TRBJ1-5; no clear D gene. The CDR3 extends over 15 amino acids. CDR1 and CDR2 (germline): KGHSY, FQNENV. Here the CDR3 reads CVSTTAGEGNQPQHF. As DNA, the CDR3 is TGTGTCAGCACGACCGCTGGGGAGGGCAATCAGCCCCAGCATTTT.

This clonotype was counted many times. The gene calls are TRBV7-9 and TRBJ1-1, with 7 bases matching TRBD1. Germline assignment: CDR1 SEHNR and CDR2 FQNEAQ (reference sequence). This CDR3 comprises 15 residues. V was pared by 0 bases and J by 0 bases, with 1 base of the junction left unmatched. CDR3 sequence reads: CASSLAGQLNTEAFF. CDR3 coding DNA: TGTGCCAGCAGCTTAGCGGGACAGTTGAACACTGAAGCTTTCTTT.

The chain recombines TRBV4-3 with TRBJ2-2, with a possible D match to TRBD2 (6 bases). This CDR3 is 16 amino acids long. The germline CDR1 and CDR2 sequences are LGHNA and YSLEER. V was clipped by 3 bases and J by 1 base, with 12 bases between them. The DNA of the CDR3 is TGCGCCAGCAGCCACTTAGGGACTGTGAACACCGGGGAGCTGTTTTTT. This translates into CASSHLGTVNTGELFF.

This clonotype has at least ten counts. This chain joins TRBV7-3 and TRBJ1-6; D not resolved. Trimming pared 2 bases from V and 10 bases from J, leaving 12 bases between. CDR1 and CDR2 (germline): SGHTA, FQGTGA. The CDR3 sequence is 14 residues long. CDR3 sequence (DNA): TGTGCCAGCAGCTTATGGCCCCAAGGATCACCCCTCCACTTT. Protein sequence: CASSLWPQGSPLHF.

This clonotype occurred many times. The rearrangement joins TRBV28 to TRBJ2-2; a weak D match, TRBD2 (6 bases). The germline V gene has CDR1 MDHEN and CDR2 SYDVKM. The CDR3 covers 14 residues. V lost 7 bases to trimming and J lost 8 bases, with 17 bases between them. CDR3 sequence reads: CASMGLPRTGELFF. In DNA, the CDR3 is TGTGCCAGCATGGGACTCCCCCGAACGGGGGAGCTGTTTTTT.

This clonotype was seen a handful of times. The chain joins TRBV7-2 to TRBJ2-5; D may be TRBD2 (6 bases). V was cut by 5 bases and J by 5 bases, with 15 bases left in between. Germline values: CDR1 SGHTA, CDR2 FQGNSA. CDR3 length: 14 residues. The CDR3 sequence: CASSPSGTRETQYF. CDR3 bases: TGTGCCAGCAGCCCCTCGGGGACTCGGGAGACCCAGTACTTC.

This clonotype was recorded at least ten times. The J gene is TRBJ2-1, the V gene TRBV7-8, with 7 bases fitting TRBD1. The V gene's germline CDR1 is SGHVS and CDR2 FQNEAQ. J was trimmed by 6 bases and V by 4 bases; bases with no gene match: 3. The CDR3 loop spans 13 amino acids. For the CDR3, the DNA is TGTGCCAGCAGCTCTCGGGACAGCAATGAGCAGTTCTTC. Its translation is CASSSRDSNEQFF. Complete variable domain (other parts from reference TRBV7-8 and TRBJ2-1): GAGVSQSPRYKVAKRGQDVALRCDPISGHVSLFWYQQALGQGPEFLTYFQNEAQLDKSGLPSDRFFAERPEGSVSTLKIQRTQQEDSAVYLCASSSRDSNEQFFGPGTRLTVL.

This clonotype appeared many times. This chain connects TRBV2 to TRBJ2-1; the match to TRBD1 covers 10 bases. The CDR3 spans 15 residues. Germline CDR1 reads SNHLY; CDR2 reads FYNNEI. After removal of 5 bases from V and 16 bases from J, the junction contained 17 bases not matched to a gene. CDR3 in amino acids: CASSSGGTGALWGFF. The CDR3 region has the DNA TGTGCCAGCAGTTCAGGCGGGACAGGGGCCCTATGGGGATTCTTC.

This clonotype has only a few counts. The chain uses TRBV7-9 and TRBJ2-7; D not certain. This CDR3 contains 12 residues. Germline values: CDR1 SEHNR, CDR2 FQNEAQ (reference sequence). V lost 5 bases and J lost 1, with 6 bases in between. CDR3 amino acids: CASSPPSYEQYF. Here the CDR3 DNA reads TGTGCCAGCAGCCCCCCTTCCTACGAGCAGTACTTC.

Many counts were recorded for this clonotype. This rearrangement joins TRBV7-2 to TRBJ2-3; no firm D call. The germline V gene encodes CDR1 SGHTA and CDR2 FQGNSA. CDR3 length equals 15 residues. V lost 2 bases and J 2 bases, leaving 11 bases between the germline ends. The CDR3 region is CASSLIPVHTDTQYF. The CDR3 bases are TGTGCCAGCAGCTTAATCCCAGTACACACAGATACGCAGTATTTT.

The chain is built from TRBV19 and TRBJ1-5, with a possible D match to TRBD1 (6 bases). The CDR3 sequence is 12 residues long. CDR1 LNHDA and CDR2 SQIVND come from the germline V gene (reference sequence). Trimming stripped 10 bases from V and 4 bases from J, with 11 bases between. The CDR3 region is CATRQDNQPQHF. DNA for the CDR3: TGTGCCACCCGACAGGATAATCAGCCCCAGCATTTT.

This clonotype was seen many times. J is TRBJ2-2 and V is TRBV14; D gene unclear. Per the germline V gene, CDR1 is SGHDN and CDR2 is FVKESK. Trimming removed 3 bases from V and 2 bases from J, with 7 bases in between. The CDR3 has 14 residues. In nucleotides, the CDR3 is TGTGCCAGCAGCCAGAGCATCAACACCGGGGAGCTGTTTTTT. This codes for CASSQSINTGELFF.

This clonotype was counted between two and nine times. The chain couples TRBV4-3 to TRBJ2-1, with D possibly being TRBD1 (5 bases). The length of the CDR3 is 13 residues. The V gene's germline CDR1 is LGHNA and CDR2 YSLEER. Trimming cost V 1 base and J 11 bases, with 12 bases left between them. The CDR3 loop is CASSQAGSPKQFF. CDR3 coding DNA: TGCGCCAGCAGCCAAGCAGGGTCCCCAAAGCAGTTCTTC.

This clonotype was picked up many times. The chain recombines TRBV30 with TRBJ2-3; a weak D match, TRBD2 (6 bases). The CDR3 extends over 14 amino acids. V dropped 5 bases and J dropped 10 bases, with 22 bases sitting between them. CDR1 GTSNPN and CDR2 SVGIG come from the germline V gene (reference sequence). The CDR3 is CAWSKGLAGVAQYF. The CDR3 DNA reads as TGTGCCTGGTCAAAGGGACTTGCAGGTGTTGCGCAGTATTTT.

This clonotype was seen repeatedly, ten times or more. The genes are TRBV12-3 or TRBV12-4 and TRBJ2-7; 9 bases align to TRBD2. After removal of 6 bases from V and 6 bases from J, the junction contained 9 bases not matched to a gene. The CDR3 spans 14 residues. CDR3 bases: TGTGCCAGCAGCCACGGACTAGCGCTCCCCGAGCAGTACTTC. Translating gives CASSHGLALPEQYF.

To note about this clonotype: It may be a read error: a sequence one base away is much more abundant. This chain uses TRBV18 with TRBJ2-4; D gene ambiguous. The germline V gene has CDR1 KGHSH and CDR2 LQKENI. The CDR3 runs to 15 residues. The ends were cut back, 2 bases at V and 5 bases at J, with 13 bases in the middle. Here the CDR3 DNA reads TGTGCCAGCTCACCAGCTGACGCGAACGAAAACATTCAGTACTTC. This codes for CASSPADANENIQYF.

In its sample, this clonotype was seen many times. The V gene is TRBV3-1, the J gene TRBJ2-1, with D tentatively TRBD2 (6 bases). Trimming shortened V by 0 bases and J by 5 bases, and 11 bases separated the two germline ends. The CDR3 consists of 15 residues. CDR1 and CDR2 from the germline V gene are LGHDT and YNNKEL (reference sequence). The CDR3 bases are TGTGCCAGCAGCCAAGATTCAGCGGGTCACAATGAGCAGTTCTTC. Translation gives CASSQDSAGHNEQFF.

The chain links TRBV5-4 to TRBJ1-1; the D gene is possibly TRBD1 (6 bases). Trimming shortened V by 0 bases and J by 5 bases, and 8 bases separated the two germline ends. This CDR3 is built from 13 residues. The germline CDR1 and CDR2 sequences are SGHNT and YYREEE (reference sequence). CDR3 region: CASSLDRETEAFF. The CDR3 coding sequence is TGTGCCAGCAGCTTGGACAGGGAAACTGAAGCTTTCTTT. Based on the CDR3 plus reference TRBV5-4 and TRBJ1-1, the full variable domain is ETGVTQSPTHLIKTRGQQVTLRCSSQSGHNTVSWYQQALGQGPQFIFQYYREEENGRGNFPPRFSGLQFPNYSSELNVNALELDDSALYLCASSLDRETEAFFGQGTRLTVV.